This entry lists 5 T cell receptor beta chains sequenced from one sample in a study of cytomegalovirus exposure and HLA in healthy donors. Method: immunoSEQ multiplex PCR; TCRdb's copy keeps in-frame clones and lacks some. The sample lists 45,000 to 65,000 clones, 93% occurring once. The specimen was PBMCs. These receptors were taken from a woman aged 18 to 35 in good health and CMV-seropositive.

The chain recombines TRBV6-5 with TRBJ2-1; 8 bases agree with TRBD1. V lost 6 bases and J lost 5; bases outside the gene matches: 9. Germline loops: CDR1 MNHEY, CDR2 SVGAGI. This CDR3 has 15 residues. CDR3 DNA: TGTGCCAGCAGCCTGATAAGGACAGGGAACAATGAGCAGTTCTTC. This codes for CASSLIRTGNNEQFF.

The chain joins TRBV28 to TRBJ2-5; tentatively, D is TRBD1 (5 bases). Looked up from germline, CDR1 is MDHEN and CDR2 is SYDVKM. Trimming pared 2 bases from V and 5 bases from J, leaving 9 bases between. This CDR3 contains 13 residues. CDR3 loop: CASSLVRDETQYF. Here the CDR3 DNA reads TGTGCCAGCAGTTTAGTCAGGGATGAGACCCAGTACTTC.

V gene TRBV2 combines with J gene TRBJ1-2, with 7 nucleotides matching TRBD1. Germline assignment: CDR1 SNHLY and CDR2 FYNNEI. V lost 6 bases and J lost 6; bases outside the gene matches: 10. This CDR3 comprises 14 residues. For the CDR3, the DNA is TGTGCCAGCAGGATGACAGGGCTCGCGGATGGCTACACCTTC. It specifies CASRMTGLADGYTF.

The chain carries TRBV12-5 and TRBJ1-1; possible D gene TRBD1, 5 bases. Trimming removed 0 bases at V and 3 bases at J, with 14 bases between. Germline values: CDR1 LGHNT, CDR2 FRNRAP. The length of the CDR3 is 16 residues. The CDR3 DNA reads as TGTGCTAGTGGTTTGGTCGGGCGGGGCTGGGACACTGAAGCTTTCTTT. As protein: CASGLVGRGWDTEAFF.

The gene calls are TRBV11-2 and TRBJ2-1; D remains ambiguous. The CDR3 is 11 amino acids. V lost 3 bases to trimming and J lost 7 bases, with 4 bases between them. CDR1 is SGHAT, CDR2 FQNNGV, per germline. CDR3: CASSFHNEQFF. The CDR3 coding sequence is TGTGCCAGCAGCTTTCATAATGAGCAGTTCTTC.